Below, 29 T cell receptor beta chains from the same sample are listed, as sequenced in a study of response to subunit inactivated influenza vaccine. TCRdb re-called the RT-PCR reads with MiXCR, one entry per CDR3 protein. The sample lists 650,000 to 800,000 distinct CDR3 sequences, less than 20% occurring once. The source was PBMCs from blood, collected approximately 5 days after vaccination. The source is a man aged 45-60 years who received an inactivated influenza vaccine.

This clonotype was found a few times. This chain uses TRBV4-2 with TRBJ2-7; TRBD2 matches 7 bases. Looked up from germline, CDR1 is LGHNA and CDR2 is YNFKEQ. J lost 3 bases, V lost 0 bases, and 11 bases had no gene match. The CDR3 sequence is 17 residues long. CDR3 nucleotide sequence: TGTGCCAGCAGCCAAGAATCAACAACGGGAGGATTCTACGAGCAGTACTTC. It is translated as CASSQESTTGGFYEQYF.

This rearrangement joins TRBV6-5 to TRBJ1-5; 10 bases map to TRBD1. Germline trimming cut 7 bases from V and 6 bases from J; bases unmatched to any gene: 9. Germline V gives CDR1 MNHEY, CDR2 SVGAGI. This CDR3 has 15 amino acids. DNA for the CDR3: TGTGCCAGCACTTTGGGACAGGGGATTGGTCAGCCCCAGCATTTT. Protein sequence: CASTLGQGIGQPQHF.

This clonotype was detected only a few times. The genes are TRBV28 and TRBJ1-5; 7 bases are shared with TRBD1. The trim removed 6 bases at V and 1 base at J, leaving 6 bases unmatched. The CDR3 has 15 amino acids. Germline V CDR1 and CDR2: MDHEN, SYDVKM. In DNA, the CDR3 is TGTGCCAGCAGGACCCAGGGGGTGAGCAATCAGCCCCAGCATTTT. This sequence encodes CASRTQGVSNQPQHF.

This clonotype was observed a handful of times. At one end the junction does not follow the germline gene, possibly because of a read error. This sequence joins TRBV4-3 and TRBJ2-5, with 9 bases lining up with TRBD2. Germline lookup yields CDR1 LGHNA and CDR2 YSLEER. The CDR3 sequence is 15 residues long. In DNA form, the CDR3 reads TGTGCCAGCAGCCAATCAGCGGGAGGTGGGGAGACCCAGTACTTC. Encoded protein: CASSQSAGGGETQYF.

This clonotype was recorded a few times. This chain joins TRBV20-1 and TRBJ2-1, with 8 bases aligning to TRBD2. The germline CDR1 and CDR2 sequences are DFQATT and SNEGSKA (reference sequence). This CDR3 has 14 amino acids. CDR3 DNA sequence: TGCAGGGGGACCAGCGGGAGTTCGAAAAATGAGCAGTTCTTC. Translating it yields CRGTSGSSKNEQFF.

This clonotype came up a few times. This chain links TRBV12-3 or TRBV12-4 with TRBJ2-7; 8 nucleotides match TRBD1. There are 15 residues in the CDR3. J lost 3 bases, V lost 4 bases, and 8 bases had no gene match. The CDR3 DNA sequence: TGTGCCAGCAGTTCTGTGCGGACAGGGCTCTACGAGCAGTACTTC. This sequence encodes CASSSVRTGLYEQYF.

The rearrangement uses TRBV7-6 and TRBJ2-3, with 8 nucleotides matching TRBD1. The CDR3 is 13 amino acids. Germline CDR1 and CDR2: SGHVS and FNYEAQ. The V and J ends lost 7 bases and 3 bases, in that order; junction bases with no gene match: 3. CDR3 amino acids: CASTGGATDTQYF. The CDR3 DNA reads TGTGCCAGCACAGGGGGCGCAACAGATACGCAGTATTTT.

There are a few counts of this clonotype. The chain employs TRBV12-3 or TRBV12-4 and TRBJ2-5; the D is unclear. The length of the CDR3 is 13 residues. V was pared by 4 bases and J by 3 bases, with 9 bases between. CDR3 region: CASSYGGEETQYF. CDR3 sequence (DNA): TGTGCCAGCAGTTACGGCGGAGAAGAGACCCAGTACTTC.

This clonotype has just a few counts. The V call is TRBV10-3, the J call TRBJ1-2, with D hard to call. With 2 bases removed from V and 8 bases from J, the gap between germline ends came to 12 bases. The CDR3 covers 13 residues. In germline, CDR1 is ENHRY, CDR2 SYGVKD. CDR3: CAISEPEPGGYTF. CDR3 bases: TGTGCCATCAGTGAGCCGGAGCCGGGAGGCTACACCTTC.

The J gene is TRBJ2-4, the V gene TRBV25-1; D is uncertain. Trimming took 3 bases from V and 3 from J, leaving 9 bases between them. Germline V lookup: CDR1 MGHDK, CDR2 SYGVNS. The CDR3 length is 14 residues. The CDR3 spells CASSEGLYKNIQYF. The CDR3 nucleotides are TGTGCCAGCAGTGAGGGATTGTACAAAAACATTCAGTACTTC.

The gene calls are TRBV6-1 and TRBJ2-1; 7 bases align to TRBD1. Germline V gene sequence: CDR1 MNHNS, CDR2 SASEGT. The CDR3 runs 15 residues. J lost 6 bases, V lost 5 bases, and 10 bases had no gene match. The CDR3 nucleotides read TGTGCCAGCAGTCCAGGGACAGTTTGGGGCAATGAGCAGTTCTTC. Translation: CASSPGTVWGNEQFF.

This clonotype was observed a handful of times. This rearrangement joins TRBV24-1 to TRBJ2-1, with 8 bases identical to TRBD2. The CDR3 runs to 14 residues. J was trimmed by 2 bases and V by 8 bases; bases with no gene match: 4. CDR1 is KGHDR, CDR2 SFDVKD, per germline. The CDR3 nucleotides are TGTGCCACCAACGGCGGGGGGCCCTACAATGAGCAGTTCTTC. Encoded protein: CATNGGGPYNEQFF.

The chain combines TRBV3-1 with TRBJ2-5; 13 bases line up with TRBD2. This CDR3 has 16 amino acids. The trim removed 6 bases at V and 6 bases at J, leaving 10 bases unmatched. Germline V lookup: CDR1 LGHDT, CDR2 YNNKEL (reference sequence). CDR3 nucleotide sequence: TGTGCCAGCAGAAGTGGACTAGCGGGAGATGAAAAGACCCAGTACTTC. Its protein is CASRSGLAGDEKTQYF.

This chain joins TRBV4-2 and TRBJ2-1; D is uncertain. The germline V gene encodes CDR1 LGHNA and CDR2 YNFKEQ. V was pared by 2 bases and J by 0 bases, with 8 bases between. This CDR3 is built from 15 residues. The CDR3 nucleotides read TGTGCCAGCAGCCAACGGGCGGTCTCCTACAATGAGCAGTTCTTC. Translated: CASSQRAVSYNEQFF.

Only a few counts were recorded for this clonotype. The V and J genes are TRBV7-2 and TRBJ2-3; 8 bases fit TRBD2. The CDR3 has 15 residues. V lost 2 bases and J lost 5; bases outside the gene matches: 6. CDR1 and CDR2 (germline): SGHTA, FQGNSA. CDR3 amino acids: CASSLKAGGGDTQYF. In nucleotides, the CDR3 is TGTGCCAGCAGCTTAAAGGCGGGAGGTGGAGATACGCAGTATTTT.

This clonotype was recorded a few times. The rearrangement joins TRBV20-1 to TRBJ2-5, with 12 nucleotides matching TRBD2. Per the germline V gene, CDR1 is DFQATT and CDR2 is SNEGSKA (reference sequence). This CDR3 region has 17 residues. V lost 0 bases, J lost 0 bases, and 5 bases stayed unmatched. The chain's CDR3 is CSARDSTSGGHQETQYF. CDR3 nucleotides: TGCAGTGCTAGAGATTCGACTAGCGGGGGACACCAAGAGACCCAGTACTTC.

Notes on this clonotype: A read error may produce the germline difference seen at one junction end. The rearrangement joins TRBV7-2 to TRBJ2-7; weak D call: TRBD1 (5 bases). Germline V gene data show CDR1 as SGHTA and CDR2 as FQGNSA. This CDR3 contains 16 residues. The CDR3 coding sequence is TGTGCCAGCAGCTTAGGTCCTCAGGGTTTCTCCGACGAGCAGTACTTC. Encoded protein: CASSLGPQGFSDEQYF.

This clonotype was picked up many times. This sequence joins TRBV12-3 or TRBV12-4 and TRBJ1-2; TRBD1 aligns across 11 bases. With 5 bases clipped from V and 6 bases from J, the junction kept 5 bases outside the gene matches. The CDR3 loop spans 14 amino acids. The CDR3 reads CASSPGQGANGYTF. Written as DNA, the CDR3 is TGTGCCAGCAGTCCTGGACAGGGGGCGAATGGCTACACCTTC.

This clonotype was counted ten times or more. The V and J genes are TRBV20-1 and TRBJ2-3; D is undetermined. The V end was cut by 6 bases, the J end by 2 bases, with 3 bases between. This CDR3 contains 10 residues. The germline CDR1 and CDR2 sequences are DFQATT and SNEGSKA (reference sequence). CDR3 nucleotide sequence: TGCAGTGCATACACAGATACGCAGTATTTT. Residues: CSAYTDTQYF.

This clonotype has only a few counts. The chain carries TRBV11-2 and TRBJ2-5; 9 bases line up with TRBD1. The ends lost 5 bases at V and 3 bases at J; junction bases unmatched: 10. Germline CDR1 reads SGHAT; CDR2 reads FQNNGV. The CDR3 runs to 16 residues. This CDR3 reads CASSARTRTGEETQYF. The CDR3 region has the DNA TGTGCCAGCAGCGCGCGAACACGGACAGGGGAAGAGACCCAGTACTTC.

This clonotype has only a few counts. CDR3 residues: CSARLSRVVTEAFF. In DNA form, the CDR3 reads TGCAGTGCTAGATTGAGCAGAGTAGTCACTGAAGCTTTCTTT. V gene TRBV20-1 combines with J gene TRBJ1-1; D remains ambiguous. From germline, CDR1 is DFQATT and CDR2 SNEGSKA (reference sequence). There are 14 residues in the CDR3. The V end lost 2 bases, the J end lost 4 bases, and 14 bases lay between the germline ends.

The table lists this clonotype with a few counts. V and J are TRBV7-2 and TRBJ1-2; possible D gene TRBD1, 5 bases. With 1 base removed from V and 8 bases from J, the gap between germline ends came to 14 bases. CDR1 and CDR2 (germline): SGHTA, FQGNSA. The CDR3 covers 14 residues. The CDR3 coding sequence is TGTGCCAGCAGCTTAGGGGGACCTGGCAAGGGCTACACCTTC. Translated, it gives CASSLGGPGKGYTF. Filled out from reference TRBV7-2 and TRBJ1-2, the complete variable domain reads GAGVSQSPSNKVTEKGKDVELRCDPISGHTALYWYRQSLGQGLEFLIYFQGNSAPDKSGLPSDRFSAERTGGSVSTLTIQRTQQEDSAVYLCASSLGGPGKGYTFGSGTRLTVV.

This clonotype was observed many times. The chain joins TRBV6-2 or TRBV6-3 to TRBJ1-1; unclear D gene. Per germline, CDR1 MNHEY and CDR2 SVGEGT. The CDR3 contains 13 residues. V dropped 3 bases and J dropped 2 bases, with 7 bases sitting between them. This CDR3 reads CASSYTRNTEAFF. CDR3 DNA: TGTGCCAGCAGTTATACTCGCAACACTGAAGCTTTCTTT.

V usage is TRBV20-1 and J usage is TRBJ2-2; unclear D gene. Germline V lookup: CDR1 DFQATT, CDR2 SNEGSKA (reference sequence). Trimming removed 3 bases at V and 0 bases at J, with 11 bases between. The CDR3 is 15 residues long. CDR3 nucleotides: TGCAGTGCTAGTCGAGGACGGTCGAACACCGGGGAGCTGTTTTTT. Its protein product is CSASRGRSNTGELFF.

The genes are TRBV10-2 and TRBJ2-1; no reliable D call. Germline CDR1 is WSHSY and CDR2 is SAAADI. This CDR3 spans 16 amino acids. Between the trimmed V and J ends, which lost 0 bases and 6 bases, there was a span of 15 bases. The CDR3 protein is CASSESSRVFGNEQFF. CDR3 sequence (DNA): TGCGCCAGCAGTGAGTCATCACGGGTCTTCGGCAATGAGCAGTTCTTC.

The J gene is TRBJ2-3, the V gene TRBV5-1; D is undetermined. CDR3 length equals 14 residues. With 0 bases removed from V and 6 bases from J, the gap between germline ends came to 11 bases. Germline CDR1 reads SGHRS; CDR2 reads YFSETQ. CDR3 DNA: TGCGCCAGCAGCTTGGCCACCTCTCGGGATACGCAGTATTTT. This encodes CASSLATSRDTQYF.

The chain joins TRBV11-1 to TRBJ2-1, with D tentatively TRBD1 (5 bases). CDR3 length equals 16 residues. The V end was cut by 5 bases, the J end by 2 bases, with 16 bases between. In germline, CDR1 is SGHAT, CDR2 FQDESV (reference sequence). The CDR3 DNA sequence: TGTGCCAGCAGCCCGCACAGGAGCCGCCCCTACAATGAGCAGTTCTTC. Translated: CASSPHRSRPYNEQFF.

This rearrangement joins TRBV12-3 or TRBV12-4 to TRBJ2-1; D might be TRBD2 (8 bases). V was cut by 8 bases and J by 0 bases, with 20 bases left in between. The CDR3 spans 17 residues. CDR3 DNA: TGTGCCAGCGCCGTGATAGCGGGACAGCCCTCCTACAATGAGCAGTTCTTC. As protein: CASAVIAGQPSYNEQFF.

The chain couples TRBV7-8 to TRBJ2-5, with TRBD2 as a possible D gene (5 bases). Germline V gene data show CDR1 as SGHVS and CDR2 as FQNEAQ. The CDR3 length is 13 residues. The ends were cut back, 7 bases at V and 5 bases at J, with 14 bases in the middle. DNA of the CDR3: TGTGCCAGCAATCGGACTCCGGGGGAGACCCAGTACTTC. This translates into CASNRTPGETQYF.